Here is one T cell receptor beta chain with its context. Its antigen is unknown. The entry originates in a study of cytomegalovirus exposure and HLA in healthy donors. Findings and caveats of the study: Association of a missense DCLRE1C variant with TCR beta V- and J-gene trimming was reported in a later analysis. About 87% or about 30% of the time was how often most TCR beta V segments were productive, according to an earlier analysis. A likely sequencing artifact accounted for one observed cluster of highly shared sequence variants.

Primers for the PCR totalled 60 Vbeta and 13 Jbeta. Clones were read by immunoSEQ multiplex PCR, and TCRdb kept only the in-frame ones, dropping some. The data contain 150,000 to 200,000 clones, around nine tenths of them seen just once; the ten biggest clones take up 1.5% to 2%. Material: PBMCs. This sequence was found in a woman under 30 in good health and CMV-seronegative.

This CDR3 reads CASSTRQGGNTEAFF. CDR3 nucleotides: TGTGCCAGCAGCACGAGACAGGGGGGGAACACTGAAGCTTTCTTT. This chain uses TRBV13 with TRBJ1-1, with 9 bases identical to TRBD1. V dropped 5 bases and J dropped 1; count of bases not matched to a gene: 5. This CDR3 region has 15 residues. Germline loops: CDR1 PRHDT, CDR2 FYEKMQ (reference sequence).